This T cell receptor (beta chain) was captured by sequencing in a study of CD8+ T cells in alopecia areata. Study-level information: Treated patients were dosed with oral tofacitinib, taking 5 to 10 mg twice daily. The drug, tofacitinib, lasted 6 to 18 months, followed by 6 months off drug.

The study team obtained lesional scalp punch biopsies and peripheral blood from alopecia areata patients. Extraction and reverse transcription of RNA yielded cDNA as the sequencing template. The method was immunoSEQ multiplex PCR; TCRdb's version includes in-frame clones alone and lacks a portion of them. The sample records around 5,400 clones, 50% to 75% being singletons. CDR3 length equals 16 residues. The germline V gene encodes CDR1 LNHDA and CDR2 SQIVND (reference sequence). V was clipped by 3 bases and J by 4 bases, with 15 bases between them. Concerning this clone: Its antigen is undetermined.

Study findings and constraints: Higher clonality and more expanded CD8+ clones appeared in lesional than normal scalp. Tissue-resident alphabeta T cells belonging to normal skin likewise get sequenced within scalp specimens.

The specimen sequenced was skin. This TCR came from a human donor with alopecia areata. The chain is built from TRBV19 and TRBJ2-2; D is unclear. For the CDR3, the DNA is TGTGCCAGTAGTATCCCCGTGGTGTGGGCCACCGGGGAGCTGTTTTTT. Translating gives CASSIPVVWATGELFF.